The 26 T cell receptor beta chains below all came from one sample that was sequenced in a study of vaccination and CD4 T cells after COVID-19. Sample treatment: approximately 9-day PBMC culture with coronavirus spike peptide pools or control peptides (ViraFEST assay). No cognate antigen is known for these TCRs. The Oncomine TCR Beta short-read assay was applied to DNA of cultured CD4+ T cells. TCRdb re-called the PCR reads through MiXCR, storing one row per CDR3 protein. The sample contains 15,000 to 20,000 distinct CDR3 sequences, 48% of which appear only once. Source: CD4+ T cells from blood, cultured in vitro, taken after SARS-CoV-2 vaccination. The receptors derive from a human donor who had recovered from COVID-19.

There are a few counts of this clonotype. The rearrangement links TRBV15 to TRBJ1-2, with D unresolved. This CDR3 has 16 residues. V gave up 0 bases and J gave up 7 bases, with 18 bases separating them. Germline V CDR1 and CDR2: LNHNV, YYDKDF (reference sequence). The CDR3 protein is CATSREMGTASGGYTF. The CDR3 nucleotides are TGTGCCACCAGCAGAGAGATGGGCACAGCCTCCGGTGGCTACACCTTC.

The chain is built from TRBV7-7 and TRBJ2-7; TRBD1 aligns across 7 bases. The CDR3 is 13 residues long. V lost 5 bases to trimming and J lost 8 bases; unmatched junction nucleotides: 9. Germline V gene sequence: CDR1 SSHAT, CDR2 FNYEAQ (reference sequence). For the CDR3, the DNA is TGTGCCAGCAGCGCCCGGGACAGCCGAAAGCAGTACTTC. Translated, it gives CASSARDSRKQYF. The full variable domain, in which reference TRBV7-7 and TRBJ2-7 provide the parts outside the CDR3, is GAGVSQSPRYKVTKRGQDVTLRCDPISSHATLYWYQQALGQGPEFLTYFNYEAQPDKSGLPSDRFSAERPEGSISTLTIQRTEQRDSAMYRCASSARDSRKQYFGPGTRLTVT.

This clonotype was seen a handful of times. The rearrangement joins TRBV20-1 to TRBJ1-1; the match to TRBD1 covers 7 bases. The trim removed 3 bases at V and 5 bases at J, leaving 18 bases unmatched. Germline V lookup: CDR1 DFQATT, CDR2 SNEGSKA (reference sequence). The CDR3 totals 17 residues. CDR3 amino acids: CSASPSLGGQWGTEAFF. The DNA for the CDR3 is TGCAGTGCTAGTCCATCACTGGGGGGACAGTGGGGAACTGAAGCTTTCTTT.

CDR3 loop: CASSRPGTYGYTF. As DNA, the CDR3 is TGTGCCAGCAGCCGGCCTGGGACCTATGGCTACACCTTC. V gene TRBV6-1 combines with J gene TRBJ1-2, with D possibly TRBD1 on 5 matching bases. The CDR3 contains 13 residues. Trimming took off 6 bases at V and 4 bases at J, with 12 bases between the two ends. CDR1 and CDR2 from the germline V gene are MNHNS and SASEGT.

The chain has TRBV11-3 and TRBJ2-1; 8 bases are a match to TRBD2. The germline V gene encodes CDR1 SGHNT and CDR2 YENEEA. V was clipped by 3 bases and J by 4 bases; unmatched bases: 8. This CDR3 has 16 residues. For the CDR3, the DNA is TGTGCCAGCAGCTTTACTAGCGGCGGGGGATACAATGAGCAGTTCTTC. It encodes CASSFTSGGGYNEQFF. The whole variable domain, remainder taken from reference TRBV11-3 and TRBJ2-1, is EAGVVQSPRYKIIEKKQPVAFWCNPISGHNTLYWYLQNLGQGPELLIRYENEEAVDDSQLPKDRFSAERLKGVDSTLKIQPAELGDSAVYLCASSFTSGGGYNEQFFGPGTRLTVL.

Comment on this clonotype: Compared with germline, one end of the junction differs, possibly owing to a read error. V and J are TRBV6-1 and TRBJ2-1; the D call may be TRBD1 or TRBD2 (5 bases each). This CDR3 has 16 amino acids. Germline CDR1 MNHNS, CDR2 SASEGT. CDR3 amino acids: CASRRTHGTGNNGQFF. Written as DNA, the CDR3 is TGTGCCAGCAGGAGAACGCACGGGACGGGGAACAATGGGCAGTTCTTC.

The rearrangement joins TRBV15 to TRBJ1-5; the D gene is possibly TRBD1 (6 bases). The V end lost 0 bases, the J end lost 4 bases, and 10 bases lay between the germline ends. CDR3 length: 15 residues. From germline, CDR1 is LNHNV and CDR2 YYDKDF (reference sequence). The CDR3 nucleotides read TGTGCCACCAGCAGAGAACGGCAGGGGAATCAGCCCCAGCATTTT. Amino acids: CATSRERQGNQPQHF.

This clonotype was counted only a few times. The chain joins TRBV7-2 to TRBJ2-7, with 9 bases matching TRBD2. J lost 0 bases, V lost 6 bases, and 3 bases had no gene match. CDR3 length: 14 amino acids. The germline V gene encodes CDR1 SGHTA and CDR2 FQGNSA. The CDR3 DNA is TGTGCCAGCAGAAGCGGGGGGAGCTCCTACGAGCAGTACTTC. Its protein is CASRSGGSSYEQYF.

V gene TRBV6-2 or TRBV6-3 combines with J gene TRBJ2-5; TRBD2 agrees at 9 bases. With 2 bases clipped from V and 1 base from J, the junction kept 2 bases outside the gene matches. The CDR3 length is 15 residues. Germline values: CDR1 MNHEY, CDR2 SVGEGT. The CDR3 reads CASSYERGVQETQYF. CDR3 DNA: TGTGCCAGCAGTTACGAGCGGGGGGTCCAAGAGACCCAGTACTTC.

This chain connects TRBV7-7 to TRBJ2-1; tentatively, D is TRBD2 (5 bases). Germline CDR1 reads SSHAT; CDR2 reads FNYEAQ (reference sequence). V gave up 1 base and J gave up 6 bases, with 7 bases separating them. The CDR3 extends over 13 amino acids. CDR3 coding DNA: TGTGCCAGCAGCTTAGTGGCGGGCAATGAGCAGTTCTTC. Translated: CASSLVAGNEQFF.

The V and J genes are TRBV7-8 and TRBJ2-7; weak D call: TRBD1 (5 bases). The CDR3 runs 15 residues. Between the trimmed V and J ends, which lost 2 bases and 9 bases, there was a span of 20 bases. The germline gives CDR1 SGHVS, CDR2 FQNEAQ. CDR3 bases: TGTGCCAGCAGCTTATTACAGGCTGAAAGGGATCCGCAGTACTTC. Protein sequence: CASSLLQAERDPQYF.

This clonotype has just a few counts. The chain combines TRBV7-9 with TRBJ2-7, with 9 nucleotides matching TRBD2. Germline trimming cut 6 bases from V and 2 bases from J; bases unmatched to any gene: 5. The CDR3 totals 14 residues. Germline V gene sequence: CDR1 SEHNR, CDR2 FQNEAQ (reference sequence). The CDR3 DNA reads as TGTGCCAGCAGTCTGCTAGCGGGGACCTACGAGCAGTACTTC. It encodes CASSLLAGTYEQYF.

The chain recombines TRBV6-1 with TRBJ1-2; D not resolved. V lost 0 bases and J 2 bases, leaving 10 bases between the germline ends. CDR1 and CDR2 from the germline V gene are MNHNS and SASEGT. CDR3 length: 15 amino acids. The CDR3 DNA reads TGTGCCAGCAGTGAAGCGACGCGGCAGAACTATGGCTACACCTTC. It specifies CASSEATRQNYGYTF.

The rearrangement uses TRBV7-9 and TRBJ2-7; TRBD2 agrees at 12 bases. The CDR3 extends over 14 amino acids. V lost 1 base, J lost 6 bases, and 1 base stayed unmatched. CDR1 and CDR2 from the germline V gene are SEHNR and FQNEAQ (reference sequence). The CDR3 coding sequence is TGTGCCAGCAGCTTAGGGACTAGCGGGACCGAGCAGTACTTC. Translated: CASSLGTSGTEQYF.

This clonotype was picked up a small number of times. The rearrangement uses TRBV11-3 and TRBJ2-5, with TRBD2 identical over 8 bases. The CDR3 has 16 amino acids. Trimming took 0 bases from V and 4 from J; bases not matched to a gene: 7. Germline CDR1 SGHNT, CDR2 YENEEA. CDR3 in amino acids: CASSLESGTRGETQYF. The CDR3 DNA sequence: TGTGCCAGCAGCTTAGAGAGCGGGACTAGGGGAGAGACCCAGTACTTC.

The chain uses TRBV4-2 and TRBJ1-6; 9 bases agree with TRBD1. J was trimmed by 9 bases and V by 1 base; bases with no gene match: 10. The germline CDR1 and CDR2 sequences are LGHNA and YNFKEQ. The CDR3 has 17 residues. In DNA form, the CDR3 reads TGTGCCAGCAGCCAAGGTCGTTCGGGACAGGGAGGTTCACCCCTCCACTTT. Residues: CASSQGRSGQGGSPLHF.

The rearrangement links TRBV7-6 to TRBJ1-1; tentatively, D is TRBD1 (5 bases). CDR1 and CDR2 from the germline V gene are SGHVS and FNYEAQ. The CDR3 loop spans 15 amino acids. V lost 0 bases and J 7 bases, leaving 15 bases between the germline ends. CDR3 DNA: TGTGCCAGCAGCTTAGCGGTTGGGGCGGACTTTGAAGCTTTCTTT. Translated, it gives CASSLAVGADFEAFF.

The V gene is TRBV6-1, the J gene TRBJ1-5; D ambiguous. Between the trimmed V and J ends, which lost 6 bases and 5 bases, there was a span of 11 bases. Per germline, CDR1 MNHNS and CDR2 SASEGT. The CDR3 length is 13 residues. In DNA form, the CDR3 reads TGTGCCAGCAGAATCTTGCCGGATCAGCCCCAGCATTTT. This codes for CASRILPDQPQHF.

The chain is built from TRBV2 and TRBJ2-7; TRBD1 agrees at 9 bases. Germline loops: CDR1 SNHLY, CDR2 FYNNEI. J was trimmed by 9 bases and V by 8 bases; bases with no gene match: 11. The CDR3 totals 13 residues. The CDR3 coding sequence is TGTGCCAGCGGCCGGGACAGGGCCTTCGGGCAGTACTTC. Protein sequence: CASGRDRAFGQYF. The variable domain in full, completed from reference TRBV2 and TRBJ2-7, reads EPEVTQTPSHQVTQMGQEVILRCVPISNHLYFYWYRQILGQKVEFLVSFYNNEISEKSEIFDDQFSVERPDGSNFTLKIRSTKLEDSAMYFCASGRDRAFGQYFGPGTRLTVT.

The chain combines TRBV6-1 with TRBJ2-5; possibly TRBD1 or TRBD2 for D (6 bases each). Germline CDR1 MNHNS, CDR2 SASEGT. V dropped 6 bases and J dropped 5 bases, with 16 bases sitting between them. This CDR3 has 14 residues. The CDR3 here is CASRPEGGGETQYF. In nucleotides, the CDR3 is TGTGCCAGCAGACCCGAAGGAGGGGGGGAGACCCAGTACTTC.

The CDR3 reads CASRLGAGGGEQFF. CDR3 nucleotides: TGTGCCAGCAGGCTAGGGGCGGGAGGCGGCGAGCAGTTCTTC. The chain recombines TRBV7-6 with TRBJ2-1, with 8 positions matching TRBD2. CDR1 is SGHVS, CDR2 FNYEAQ, per germline. V lost 6 bases and J lost 10; bases outside the gene matches: 11. This CDR3 spans 14 amino acids.

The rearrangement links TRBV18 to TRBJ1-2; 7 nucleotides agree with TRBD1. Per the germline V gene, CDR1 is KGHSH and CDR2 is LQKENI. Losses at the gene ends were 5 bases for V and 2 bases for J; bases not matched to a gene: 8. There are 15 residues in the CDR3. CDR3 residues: CASSSGQQANYGYTF. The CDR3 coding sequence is TGTGCCAGCTCATCGGGACAGCAAGCAAACTATGGCTACACCTTC.

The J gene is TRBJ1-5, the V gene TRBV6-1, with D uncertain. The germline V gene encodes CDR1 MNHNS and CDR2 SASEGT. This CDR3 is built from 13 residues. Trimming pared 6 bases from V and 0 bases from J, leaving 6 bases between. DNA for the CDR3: TGTGCCAGCAGACGGCTTAGCAATCAGCCCCAGCATTTT. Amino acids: CASRRLSNQPQHF.

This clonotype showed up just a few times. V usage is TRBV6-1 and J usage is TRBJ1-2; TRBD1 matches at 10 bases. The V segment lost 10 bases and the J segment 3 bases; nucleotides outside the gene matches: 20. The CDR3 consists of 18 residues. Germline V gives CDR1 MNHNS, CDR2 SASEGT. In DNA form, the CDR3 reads TGTGCCAACAATATCCTCTTGGGGACAGGGGCCAATGACTATGGCTACACCTTC. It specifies CANNILLGTGANDYGYTF.

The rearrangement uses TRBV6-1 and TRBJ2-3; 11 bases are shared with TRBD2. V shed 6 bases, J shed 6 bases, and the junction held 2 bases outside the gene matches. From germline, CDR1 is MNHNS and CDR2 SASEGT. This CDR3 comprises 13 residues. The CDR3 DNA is TGTGCCAGCAGGACTAGCGGGGCTGATACGCAGTATTTT. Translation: CASRTSGADTQYF.

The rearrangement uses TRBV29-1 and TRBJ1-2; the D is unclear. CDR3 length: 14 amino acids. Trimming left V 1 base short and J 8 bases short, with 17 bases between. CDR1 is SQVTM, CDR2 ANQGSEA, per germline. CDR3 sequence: CSVEVRQTPNGYTF. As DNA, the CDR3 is TGCAGCGTTGAAGTGAGGCAGACCCCCAACGGCTACACCTTC.